These 10 T cell receptor beta chains were all obtained from the same sample, sequenced in a study of CD8+ T cells in alopecia areata. Indicated treatment: oral pan-JAK inhibitor, 5-10 mg twice daily. Isolated RNA was reverse transcribed into cDNA used as the sequencing template. Profiling relied on immunoSEQ multiplex PCR, and the TCRdb table lists in-frame clones only, not all of them. The sample carries more than 200,000 clones, around two fifths recorded once. The specimen comprised CD4+ T cells sorted from blood, sampled at approximately week 36, from a patient treated with tofacitinib. All receptors come from a human donor with alopecia areata.

The table lists this clone with a few counts. The V call is TRBV30, the J call TRBJ1-2; D call uncertain. Germline V lookup: CDR1 GTSNPN, CDR2 SVGIG (reference sequence). Trimming shortened V by 3 bases and J by 5 bases, and 7 bases separated the two germline ends. This CDR3 spans 11 amino acids. The CDR3 region has the DNA TGTGCCTGGAGCACGGGTTATGGCTACACCTTC. Translated, it gives CAWSTGYGYTF.

The CDR3 DNA reads as TGCAGCGTGGTGGGGCCCTTGAACACCGGGGAGCTGTTTTTT. It translates to CSVVGPLNTGELFF. The chain recombines TRBV29-1 with TRBJ2-2, with TRBD1 as a possible D gene (5 bases). CDR1 and CDR2 (germline): SQVTM, ANQGSEA. With 6 bases removed from V and 1 base from J, the gap between germline ends came to 12 bases. The CDR3 consists of 14 residues.

The chain has TRBV27 and TRBJ1-4; D is unclear. Per the germline V gene, CDR1 is MNHEY and CDR2 is SMNVEV (reference sequence). The germline V and J ends were trimmed by 3 bases and 5 bases, with 13 bases remaining between them. This CDR3 has 15 residues. The CDR3 DNA is TGTGCCAGCAGTTTGGCCAGACGGCAAAATGAAAAACTGTTTTTT. This encodes CASSLARRQNEKLFF.

The chain couples TRBV30 to TRBJ2-1, with D perhaps TRBD2 (5 bases). Trimming took 0 bases from V and 2 from J, leaving 14 bases between them. This CDR3 contains 16 residues. CDR1 is GTSNPN, CDR2 SVGIG, per germline (reference sequence). The DNA of the CDR3 is TGTGCCTGGAGTGTCTTAAGCGGAACGGCCTACAATGAGCAGTTCTTC. It specifies CAWSVLSGTAYNEQFF.

The chain links TRBV28 to TRBJ2-5, with 7 bases aligning to TRBD2. The germline CDR1 and CDR2 sequences are MDHEN and SYDVKM. The CDR3 runs to 15 residues. V shed 7 bases, J shed 4 bases, and the junction held 12 bases outside the gene matches. The CDR3 loop reads CASTLSGGSVETQYF. CDR3 DNA sequence: TGTGCCAGCACCTTATCAGGCGGGAGTGTAGAGACCCAGTACTTC.

The J gene is TRBJ1-2, the V gene TRBV4-3; D remains ambiguous. Between the trimmed V and J ends, which lost 4 bases and 4 bases, there was a span of 13 bases. Germline V gene sequence: CDR1 LGHNA, CDR2 YSLEER. The length of the CDR3 is 14 residues. The CDR3, as DNA: TGCGCCAGCAGCCGAGGTTCCTCGGGCTATGGCTACACCTTC. Its protein is CASSRGSSGYGYTF.

This clone is classed as medium-sized. V is TRBV10-3 and J is TRBJ2-1; weak D call: TRBD2 (5 bases). This CDR3 spans 14 amino acids. Germline V gives CDR1 ENHRY, CDR2 SYGVKD. V was clipped by 4 bases and J by 5 bases, with 12 bases between them. The CDR3: CAISGQRSNNEQFF. CDR3 nucleotides: TGTGCCATCAGTGGTCAGCGGAGCAACAATGAGCAGTTCTTC.

The table lists this clone with a few counts. This chain links TRBV10-3 with TRBJ1-1, with 7 bases aligning to TRBD1. V dropped 6 bases and J dropped 1; count of bases not matched to a gene: 5. This CDR3 is 14 amino acids long. Germline CDR1 reads ENHRY; CDR2 reads SYGVKD. CDR3: CAIRNNRGNTEAFF. The CDR3 coding sequence is TGTGCCATCAGGAACAACAGGGGGAACACTGAAGCTTTCTTT.

The chain is built from TRBV9 and TRBJ2-7; tentative D call: TRBD2 (5 bases). The germline V gene encodes CDR1 SGDLS and CDR2 YYNGEE. The CDR3 extends over 13 amino acids. V was trimmed by 0 bases and J by 6 bases, leaving 10 bases between them. The CDR3, as DNA: TGTGCCAGCAGCGTAGAGGACTTCGGCGAGCAGTACTTC. Translated, it gives CASSVEDFGEQYF. The full variable domain, completed using reference TRBV9 and TRBJ2-7, is DSGVTQTPKHLITATGQRVTLRCSPRSGDLSVYWYQQSLDQGLQFLIQYYNGEERAKGNILERFSAQQFPDLHSELNLSSLELGDSALYFCASSVEDFGEQYFGPGTRLTVT.

In this sample, this clone turned up once. The gene calls are TRBV9 and TRBJ1-2; TRBD1 agrees at 9 bases. In germline, CDR1 is SGDLS, CDR2 YYNGEE. With V trimmed by 0 bases and J by 5 bases, 2 bases remained unmatched. The CDR3 is 14 residues long. The DNA of the CDR3 is TGTGCCAGCAGCGTAGGGGGACAGGGATATGGCTACACCTTC. Its protein product is CASSVGGQGYGYTF.